Each of the 28 T cell receptor beta chains below was sequenced from the same sample in a study of T cells in Graves' hyperthyroidism and ophthalmopathy. Amplified TCR beta CDR3 regions came from RNA transcripts. HTBI primers were employed in a first-round RT-PCR of the TCR CDR3. MiXCR was run by TCRdb on the multiplex PCR reads, yielding one entry per CDR3 protein. The sample lists some 440,000 distinct CDR3 sequences, roughly 14% occurring once. Material: blood. These receptor sequences come from a young woman with Graves' hyperthyroidism.

This clonotype has more than one count but fewer than ten. This chain uses TRBV7-2 with TRBJ2-1, with D possibly being TRBD1 (5 bases). CDR3 length equals 14 residues. Germline CDR1 reads SGHTA; CDR2 reads FQGNSA. V lost 3 bases and J lost 15, with 21 bases in between. CDR3 sequence (DNA): TGTGCCAGCAGCTTTTCAGGCAGGGCGTCTGTAGGGTTCTTC. Translation: CASSFSGRASVGFF.

This rearrangement joins TRBV14 to TRBJ2-3; D possibly corresponds to TRBD2 (6 bases). CDR3 size: 16 residues. The V end lost 1 base, the J end lost 3 bases, and 14 bases lay between the germline ends. Germline assignment: CDR1 SGHDN and CDR2 FVKESK. The CDR3 reads CASSQGRRAGTDTQYF. The CDR3 DNA sequence: TGTGCCAGCAGCCAAGGAAGACGGGCGGGGACAGATACGCAGTATTTT.

This clonotype has only a few counts. A junction boundary mismatches the germline segment, possibly from a read error. The chain couples TRBV3-1 to TRBJ1-2; D remains ambiguous. Germline CDR1 reads LGHDT; CDR2 reads YNNKEL (reference sequence). The CDR3 consists of 16 residues. The CDR3, as DNA: TGTACCAGCAGCCAAGGTCCCGGTGGTTGGGTCGATGGCTACACCTTC. It encodes CTSSQGPGGWVDGYTF.

The chain links TRBV24-1 to TRBJ2-7; 8 positions match TRBD2. This CDR3 has 16 amino acids. Germline assignment: CDR1 KGHDR and CDR2 SFDVKD. Trimming removed 7 bases from V and 3 bases from J; junction bases left unmatched: 13. DNA of the CDR3: TGTGCCACCAGCGCCTCGACTGGAGCGGGGGTCTACGAGCAGTACTTC. Protein sequence: CATSASTGAGVYEQYF.

The rearrangement links TRBV7-3 to TRBJ2-1; D gene uncertain. Germline loops: CDR1 SGHTA, CDR2 FQGTGA. The V end lost 2 bases, the J end lost 10 bases, and 15 bases lay between the germline ends. The CDR3 length is 14 residues. In DNA, the CDR3 is TGTGCCAGCAGCTTATCCAGCCACAACACCGAGCAGTTCTTC. Amino acid sequence: CASSLSSHNTEQFF.

This clonotype has ten or more counts. The chain couples TRBV6-1 to TRBJ1-5, with 9 bases matching TRBD1. The CDR3 runs 15 residues. From germline, CDR1 is MNHNS and CDR2 SASEGT. Unmatched junction bases numbered 7, after V lost 6 bases and J lost 4 bases. The CDR3, as DNA: TGTGCCAGCAGCCCGGGACAGGGCCTTAATCAGCCCCAGCATTTT. It translates to CASSPGQGLNQPQHF.

A single count supports this clonotype. The CDR3 is CASSPILAGGPQFF. As DNA, the CDR3 is TGTGCCAGCAGTCCGATACTAGCGGGAGGGCCCCAGTTCTTC. V and J are TRBV12-3 or TRBV12-4 and TRBJ2-1; 13 bases agree with TRBD2. J lost 13 bases, V lost 5 bases, and 8 bases had no gene match. CDR3 length equals 14 residues.

J is TRBJ2-7 and V is TRBV5-1, with 12 bases identical to TRBD2. This CDR3 comprises 13 residues. Losses at the gene ends were 8 bases for V and 2 bases for J; bases not matched to a gene: 2. Germline assignment: CDR1 SGHRS and CDR2 YFSETQ. The CDR3 coding sequence is TGCGCCAGTCCTAGCGGGAGGGCCTACGAGCAGTACTTC. Its translation is CASPSGRAYEQYF.

The chain has TRBV6-1 and TRBJ1-5; no clear D. The CDR3 totals 14 residues. V shed 5 bases and J shed 0 bases, with 8 bases lying between them. In germline, CDR1 is MNHNS, CDR2 SASEGT. The CDR3 bases are TGTGCCAGCAGTCTCCAGAATAGCAATCAGCCCCAGCATTTT. It is translated as CASSLQNSNQPQHF.

This clonotype showed up many times. The J gene is TRBJ2-1, the V gene TRBV27, with a tentative D call TRBD2 (6 bases). The CDR3 consists of 13 residues. The V and J ends lost 0 bases and 10 bases respectively, with 10 bases between them. CDR1 and CDR2 from the germline V gene are MNHEY and SMNVEV (reference sequence). This CDR3 is CASSLSLGGEQFF. The CDR3 DNA follows: TGTGCCAGCAGTTTATCCCTTGGAGGGGAGCAGTTCTTC.

This clonotype was recorded many times. The chain recombines TRBV6-1 with TRBJ1-2; 7 bases are shared with TRBD1. V lost 4 bases to trimming and J lost 8 bases; unmatched junction nucleotides: 7. The CDR3 has 13 residues. In germline, CDR1 is MNHNS, CDR2 SASEGT. The CDR3 nucleotides read TGTGCCAGCAGTGCCCGACAGGGTGGCGGCTACACCTTC. Translated: CASSARQGGGYTF.

In this sample, this clonotype turned up many times. The chain uses TRBV12-3 or TRBV12-4 and TRBJ1-5; D unresolved. V was clipped by 6 bases and J by 1 base, with 10 bases between them. This CDR3 has 14 residues. The CDR3: CASRPGFSNQPQHF. The CDR3 bases are TGTGCCAGCAGGCCCGGGTTCAGCAATCAGCCCCAGCATTTT.

This clonotype has a count of ten or more. The chain couples TRBV12-3 or TRBV12-4 to TRBJ2-2; 14 bases align to TRBD2. V shed 6 bases and J 6 bases; nucleotides not matched to a gene: 6. The length of the CDR3 is 16 residues. CDR3 DNA: TGTGCCAGCAGGTCGACTAGCGGGGGGGCCGCCGGGGAGCTGTTTTTT. This translates into CASRSTSGGAAGELFF.

This clonotype was detected ten times or more. The chain recombines TRBV11-2 with TRBJ1-3; D is unresolved. Germline V gene data show CDR1 as SGHAT and CDR2 as FQNNGV. Trimming took 5 bases from V and 4 from J, leaving 12 bases between them. The CDR3 sequence is 14 residues long. This CDR3 reads CASSPRNPGNTIYF. The DNA of the CDR3 is TGTGCCAGCAGCCCACGGAACCCAGGAAACACCATATATTTT.

This clonotype was picked up many times. The chain recombines TRBV4-2 with TRBJ2-5, with TRBD2 identical over 8 bases. With 3 bases clipped from V and 4 bases from J, the junction kept 7 bases outside the gene matches. Germline CDR1 and CDR2: LGHNA and YNFKEQ. The length of the CDR3 is 15 residues. CDR3 sequence reads: CASSHGAGEAETQYF. In nucleotides, the CDR3 is TGTGCCAGCAGCCATGGAGCGGGGGAGGCAGAGACCCAGTACTTC.

V and J are TRBV7-3 and TRBJ2-4; the D call may be TRBD1 or TRBD2 (6 bases each). The CDR3 has 15 amino acids. Trimming left V 1 base short and J 7 bases short, with 14 bases between. Germline V lookup: CDR1 SGHTA, CDR2 FQGTGA. CDR3 coding DNA: TGTGCCAGCAGCTTAATGGGGGGCTACATGAACATTCAGTACTTC. Its translation is CASSLMGGYMNIQYF. Full variable domain (outside the CDR3, taken from reference TRBV7-3 and TRBJ2-4): GAGVSQTPSNKVTEKGKYVELRCDPISGHTALYWYRQSLGQGPEFLIYFQGTGAADDSGLPNDRFFAVRPEGSVSTLKIQRTERGDSAVYLCASSLMGGYMNIQYFGAGTRLSVL.

The J gene is TRBJ1-6, the V gene TRBV5-1; 7 nucleotides line up with TRBD1. The CDR3 has 16 amino acids. V was pared by 4 bases and J by 8 bases, with 12 bases of the junction left unmatched. CDR1 SGHRS and CDR2 YFSETQ come from the germline V gene. CDR3 sequence reads: CASSQRPQGMDSPLHF. CDR3 in DNA: TGCGCCAGCAGCCAGAGACCACAGGGGATGGATTCACCCCTCCACTTT.

V gene TRBV7-9 combines with J gene TRBJ1-1; D is uncertain. Trimming stripped 5 bases from V and 8 bases from J, with 12 bases between. The germline V gene has CDR1 SEHNR and CDR2 FQNEAQ (reference sequence). The CDR3 is made up of 12 amino acids. CDR3 region: CASSPSDAEAFF. CDR3 bases: TGTGCCAGCAGCCCGTCGGACGCGGAAGCTTTCTTT.

This clonotype was detected only a few times. V is TRBV10-3 and J is TRBJ1-5, with 8 bases that match TRBD1. This CDR3 has 16 residues. V lost 2 bases and J lost 4; bases outside the gene matches: 7. Looked up from germline, CDR1 is ENHRY and CDR2 is SYGVKD. The CDR3 loop reads CAISENWTGSNQPQHF. As DNA, the CDR3 is TGTGCCATCAGTGAGAATTGGACAGGGTCAAATCAGCCCCAGCATTTT.

This clonotype was detected ten times or more. The chain recombines TRBV28 with TRBJ2-3; D not resolved. This CDR3 is 13 amino acids long. The germline V and J ends were trimmed by 6 bases and 6 bases, with 13 bases remaining between them. CDR1 is MDHEN and CDR2 is SYDVKM in the germline V gene. This CDR3 is CASRGSMGDTQYF. CDR3 sequence (DNA): TGTGCCAGCAGGGGTTCGATGGGGGATACGCAGTATTTT.

The chain recombines TRBV20-1 with TRBJ1-1, with a tentative D call TRBD1 (5 bases). CDR3 length: 18 amino acids. Germline CDR1 reads DFQATT; CDR2 reads SNEGSKA (reference sequence). Trimming pared 3 bases from V and 0 bases from J, leaving 23 bases between. The chain's CDR3 is CSARGGGSGGAMNTEAFF. The CDR3 DNA is TGCAGTGCTAGGGGGGGGGGAAGTGGGGGTGCTATGAACACTGAAGCTTTCTTT.

In regard to this clonotype: A much larger clone lies a single base off, so this may be a read error. The chain combines TRBV28 with TRBJ1-1; D gene ambiguous. The CDR3 extends over 14 amino acids. Looked up from germline, CDR1 is MDHEN and CDR2 is SYDVKM. The CDR3 region has the DNA TGTGCCAGCAGTCCCCCGGGTTCGAACACTAAAGCTTTCTTT. It is translated as CASSPPGSNTKAFF.

At least ten counts were recorded for this clonotype. The chain has TRBV28 and TRBJ2-1, with D possibly called TRBD1 or TRBD2 (5 bases each). V dropped 8 bases and J dropped 9 bases, with 17 bases sitting between them. CDR1 is MDHEN, CDR2 SYDVKM, per germline. The length of the CDR3 is 13 residues. The CDR3 here is CASGYSRGTEQFF. DNA for the CDR3: TGTGCCAGCGGATATAGTAGAGGGACTGAGCAGTTCTTC.

This chain joins TRBV3-1 and TRBJ1-2; D ambiguous. This CDR3 comprises 15 residues. The germline V and J ends were trimmed by 3 bases and 0 bases, with 11 bases remaining between them. Germline loops: CDR1 LGHDT, CDR2 YNNKEL (reference sequence). The CDR3 is CASSHIQRANYGYTF. The CDR3 nucleotides are TGTGCCAGCAGCCATATACAGAGAGCTAACTATGGCTACACCTTC.

The chain combines TRBV27 with TRBJ2-7; tentative D call: TRBD2 (5 bases). Germline CDR1 is MNHEY and CDR2 is SMNVEV (reference sequence). Trimming pared 6 bases from V and 2 bases from J, leaving 17 bases between. The length of the CDR3 is 15 residues. CDR3 in DNA: TGTGCCAGCAGACTTGCGGCTAGCTTTACCTACGAGCAGTACTTC. It specifies CASRLAASFTYEQYF.

This clonotype came up many times. The genes are TRBV24-1 and TRBJ1-5; D is unclear. This CDR3 comprises 15 residues. Looked up from germline, CDR1 is KGHDR and CDR2 is SFDVKD. V was cut by 3 bases and J by 5 bases, with 13 bases left in between. This chain's CDR3 is CATSDATGLDQPQHF. The CDR3 bases are TGTGCCACCAGTGATGCGACCGGGTTGGATCAGCCCCAGCATTTT.

This clonotype showed up many times. The chain combines TRBV28 with TRBJ1-4; D call uncertain. The germline CDR1 and CDR2 sequences are MDHEN and SYDVKM. This CDR3 contains 15 residues. Deletions cut 6 bases from V and 0 bases from J, with 11 bases between. The CDR3 loop reads CASRRIRATNEKLFF. For the CDR3, the DNA is TGTGCCAGCAGACGTATCAGAGCAACTAATGAAAAACTGTTTTTT.

J is TRBJ2-4 and V is TRBV7-2; D not resolved. This CDR3 spans 14 amino acids. Germline V gene data show CDR1 as SGHTA and CDR2 as FQGNSA. V lost 1 base to trimming and J lost 8 bases, with 12 bases between them. DNA of the CDR3: TGTGCCAGCAGCTTAGATGGAGCGTCCTACATTCAGTACTTC. It yields the protein CASSLDGASYIQYF.